This entry is about one TCR beta chain. Its antigen is as yet unknown. The CDR3 covers 15 residues. Between the trimmed V and J ends, which lost 6 bases and 0 bases, there was a span of 12 bases. Germline V gene lookup returns CDR1 MNHEY and CDR2 SMNVEV (reference sequence). The data were obtained in a study of cytomegalovirus exposure and HLA in healthy donors. Study summary: Samples from HLA-typed donors yielded about 85 million unique TCRs in an early data release. There were more than 350 genotyped donors. Of these, roughly 80% fell in the genetic ancestry cluster associated with self-reported Caucasian donors.

Amplification used 60 Vbeta primers and 13 Jbeta primers. Sequencing used immunoSEQ multiplex PCR; TCRdb keeps in-frame clones, though not all of them. The sample holds just under 250,000 clones, more than 75% seen once. Study-level points and caveats: Later analysis identified a missense DCLRE1C variant that was linked to TCR beta V- and J-gene trimming. HLA allele associations emerged for roughly 17,000 TCR beta sequences in a later analysis, at 0.05 false discovery rate.

The rearrangement uses TRBV27 and TRBJ1-5; weak D call: TRBD1 (6 bases). The source of this sequence is a woman aged 40 to 50 in good health and CMV-seropositive. Sequencing used PBMCs. CDR3 region: CASSRQANSNQPQHF. CDR3 DNA: TGTGCCAGCAGCAGACAGGCAAATAGCAATCAGCCCCAGCATTTT.